This entry features one T cell receptor (beta chain) sequence. These data come from a study of blood T cell repertoires in COVID-19. As processed by the authors: Amplified reference gene primers provided the basis for estimating nucleated cell counts. Libraries were prepared by immunoSEQ multiplex PCR; TCRdb keeps only in-frame clonotypes and omits some of them. V and J calls and clone size are as listed in that table; D and trimming were resolved from the DNA. The sample includes about 220,000 clones, over 75% of them seen just once. Trimming shortened V by 7 bases and J by 3 bases, and 10 bases separated the two germline ends. CDR1 is MNHNY, CDR2 SVGAGI, per germline (reference sequence). CDR3 length equals 12 residues.

This chain links TRBV6-6 with TRBJ2-7; possibly TRBD2 for D (5 bases). Sample: peripheral blood. This TCR derives from a human donor in a cohort sampled during active COVID-19. The CDR3 loop reads CASTIGGYEQYF. The CDR3 bases are TGTGCCAGCACTATTGGAGGCTACGAGCAGTACTTC.